This T cell receptor beta chain was recovered during a study of early T cells in non-severe SARS-CoV-2 infection. Findings and caveats of the study: Reliance on VDJdb matching favored anti-spike CD8 responses; private and CD4 specificities were missed.

The CDR3 runs to 11 residues. CDR1 and CDR2 (germline): DFQATT, SNEGSKA (reference sequence). V was clipped by 5 bases and J by 10 bases, with 14 bases between them. TCRdb reanalysed the 5' RACE reads using MiXCR and keeps one entry per CDR3 protein. Of roughly 88,000 distinct CDR3 sequences listed, roughly 15% are singletons. This clonotype was seen many times. Its matching antigen is unknown. This sequence joins TRBV20-1 and TRBJ1-2, with D possibly TRBD1 on 5 matching bases. The material sequenced was whole blood. This clonotype originated in an adult who was a healthcare worker with PCR-confirmed SARS-CoV-2 infection or an uninfected control (not recorded which). The CDR3 DNA sequence: TGCAGTGCTCGAGGAACAGGCCTCTACACCTTC. Its translation: CSARGTGLYTF.